This T cell receptor beta chain was documented in a study of blood T cell repertoires in COVID-19 (TCRdb year 2020). Background on the whole study: Collaborator samples came from the United States, Italy and Spain and covered acute and convalescent phases of COVID-19. The material from the prospective study consisted of cDNA or gDNA derived from T cells, B-cell-depleted T cells, or PBMCs. The dataset comprised deeply sampled blood TCRbeta repertoires from subjects exposed to, actively infected with, or recovered from COVID-19. A freely available public database, intended as a resource for researchers studying the immune response to SARS-CoV-2, is where the repertoires were released. The samples were drawn from two sources: the first 160 participants of the ongoing ImmuneRACE study, and over 1,000 subjects contributed by 6 global collaborators. The sample metadata nearly always contained a de-identified subject ID, COVID-19 status, age in years and sex. Where available, HLA class I and class II types were taken from metadata supplied by the sample provider and were not determined by assay-based typing.

The CDR3 contains 12 residues, cysteine and phenylalanine counted. CDR3 DNA only is kept here, 36 bases in frame from base 1. From the germline V gene, CDR1 is LGHNT and CDR2 is FRNRAP. From V the trimming removes 7 bases and from J it removes 10 bases, while the gene matches leave 6 bases of the junction unaccounted for. Summary of the overall study and its limitations: How much clinical and demographic metadata was included differed by source and by participant, and the metadata was provided uncurated.

Worth noting for this clone: Its recognized antigen is unknown. No quality values exist for individual bases; no much larger clone is one base distant.

TCRbeta CDR3 regions were amplified from genomic DNA using the immunoSEQ Assay, a bias-controlled multiplex PCR. The study's processing was this. Nucleated cell counts per sample were estimated from amplification of reference gene primers within the assay. To quantify the absolute abundance of each unique TCRbeta CDR3 rearrangement, sequence reads were collapsed and filtered. Productive Simpson clonality was computed per sample as the square root of Simpson's diversity index over productive rearrangements. TCRdb's version of the immuneACCESS table is confined to in-frame rearrangements and falls short of the full clone set. An unresolved V gene accounts for under half of the shortfall where checked; the remainder is of unknown origin. The D gene and trimming were derived from the DNA, and the V and J assignments and clone size from that table. For this sample the table gives 150,000 or so clones, of which 84% were detected only once. The biggest ten clones account for approximately 7.7% of the sample.

A second Seattle source provided samples from volunteer blood donors who had recovered from COVID-19. Collaborating institutions collected whole blood in K2EDTA tubes following their own protocols. Collaborator samples were shipped for TCRbeta analysis as frozen whole blood, isolated PBMCs, or DNA extracted from either sample type. The chain is encoded by TRBV12-5 joined to TRBJ2-2; a stretch of 7 junction bases matches TRBD1. The receptor comes from a man in his forties or fifties who had recovered from COVID-19. The sample comprised peripheral blood. The CDR3 region reads CASALQGQELFF. The nucleotide sequence is given as TGTGCTAGTGCTCTACAGGGGCAGGAGCTGTTTTTT.